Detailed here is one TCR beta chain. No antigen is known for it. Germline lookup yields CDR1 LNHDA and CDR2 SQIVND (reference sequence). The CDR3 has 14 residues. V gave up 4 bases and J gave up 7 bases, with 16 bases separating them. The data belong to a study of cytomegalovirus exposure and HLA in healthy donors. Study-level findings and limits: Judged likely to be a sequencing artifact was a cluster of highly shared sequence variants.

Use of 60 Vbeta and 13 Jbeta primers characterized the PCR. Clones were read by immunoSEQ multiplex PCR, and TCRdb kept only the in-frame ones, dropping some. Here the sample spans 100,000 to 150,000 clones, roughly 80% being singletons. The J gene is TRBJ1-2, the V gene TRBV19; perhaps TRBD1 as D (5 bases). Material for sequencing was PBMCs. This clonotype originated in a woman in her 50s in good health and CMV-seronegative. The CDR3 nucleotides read TGTGCCAGTAGTACCAGGGATAGGGTGGTTGGCTACACCTTC. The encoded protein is CASSTRDRVVGYTF.